This section outlines one TCR beta chain sequence together with its context. Original processing notes: Reference gene primer amplification in the assay estimated nucleated cell counts. The assay was immunoSEQ multiplex PCR, and TCRdb's table has in-frame clones only and misses some. That table supplies the V and J calls and clone size; D and trimming were determined from the DNA. The sample includes about 170,000 clones, approximately 83% of them seen just once. This sample was included in a study of blood T cell repertoires in COVID-19. Study information: The United States, Italy and Spain were the sources of the acute and convalescent COVID-19 samples. T cells, B-cell-depleted T cells, or PBMCs provided the cDNA or gDNA that served as material.

CDR1 is MNHEY and CDR2 is SVGAGI in the germline V gene. There are 15 residues in the CDR3. Unmatched junction bases numbered 8, after V lost 6 bases and J lost 0 bases. The chain has TRBV6-5 and TRBJ2-7, with 7 bases that match TRBD1. This sequence originates from a woman aged 60-75 years with acute or convalescent COVID-19. The sample taken for sequencing was peripheral blood. CDR3 bases: TGTGCCAGCAGGGACGACAGGGTCGGCTCCTACGAGCAGTACTTC. Protein product: CASRDDRVGSYEQYF.